The sequence of this TCR beta chain was determined in a study of tissue T cells after allogeneic stem cell transplantation. TCRbeta CDR3 was sequenced at survey depth with template counts. Libraries were prepared by immunoSEQ multiplex PCR; TCRdb keeps only in-frame clonotypes and omits some of them. The sample has around 50,000 clones, over 70% seen once. As to this clone: The genes and germline here are from mouse. The sequence runs out 1 residue before the end of the CDR3; the remainder is reconstructed from the germline J gene.

The length of the CDR3 is 16 residues. CDR1 and CDR2 (germline): LGHNA, YSYQKL. V lost 0 bases and J 3 bases, leaving 11 bases between the germline ends. The gene calls are TRBV2 and TRBJ1-4; a possible D gene is TRBD1 (6 bases). Material: sorted cells pooled from one or two spleens. The source of this sequence is a pool of C57BL/6 mice in good health. The CDR3 here is CASSQEGGQTNERLFF. The CDR3 DNA, read in part, is TGTGCCAGCAGCCAAGAAGGGGGACAAACCAACGAAAGATTATTT. The whole variable domain, remainder taken from reference TRBV2 and TRBJ1-4, is DPKIIQKPKYLVAVTGSEKILICEQYLGHNAMYWYRQSAKKPLEFMFSYSYQKLMDNQTASSRFQPQSSKKNHLDLQITALKPDDSATYFCASSQEGGQTNERLFFGHGTKLSVL.